This T cell receptor (beta chain) was captured by sequencing in a study of shared clonotypes between healthy human individuals. Study at large: Three CD4 naive, three CD4 memory, two CD8 naive and one CD8 memory plate were used per donor.

Some clones are missing from TCRdb's copy, which holds only in-frame ones; the method was immunoSEQ multiplex PCR. Found here are roughly 720,000 clones, roughly 88% of them singletons; the top ten hold 30% to 35%. The CDR3 spans 14 residues. V shed 5 bases and J shed 5 bases, with 13 bases lying between them. Germline V gene lookup returns CDR1 SGHVS and CDR2 FQNEAQ. This sequence originates from a man between 18 and 35 years old in good health. Some clones in this sample may be carry-over from other donors' samples. The sample taken for sequencing was memory CD8+ T cells from PBMCs. Subset denoted: CD45RO+ cells pooled with CCR7-negative TemRA cells. The chain recombines TRBV7-8 with TRBJ1-5; D remains unclear. DNA of the CDR3: TGTGCCAGCAGCCCTAATTTCGGCTATCAGCCCCAGCATTTT. It specifies CASSPNFGYQPQHF.